These 26 T cell receptor beta chains originate from one sample sequenced in a study of blood T cell repertoires in COVID-19 (dated by TCRdb to the early 2020s). Library preparation was by the immunoSEQ multiplex PCR assay. As stored in TCRdb, this immuneACCESS dataset retains in-frame rearrangements with V and J assigned. A fraction of the clones does not appear; measured against another copy, unresolved V genes explain less than half of the discrepancy, and the remainder lacks a known reason. The table for this sample lists about 25,000 clones; around 81% of them were counted only once. The ten largest clones capture over 6.5% of the sample. Sequencing was done on a sample of peripheral blood. Every receptor here comes from a man between 65 and 79 years old with acute or convalescent COVID-19.

This sequence joins TRBV2 and TRBJ2-1; TRBD1 matches 8 bases. This CDR3 is built from 15 residues. CDR1 is SNHLY and CDR2 is FYNNEI in the germline V gene. Losses at the gene ends were 1 base for V and 2 bases for J; bases not matched to a gene: 1. As DNA, the CDR3 is TGTGCCAGCAGTGAAGGCAGGGGGCCCTACAATGAGCAGTTCTTC. It translates to CASSEGRGPYNEQFF.

This CDR3 is CASSGQPNTGELFF. The CDR3 DNA is TGTGCCAGCTCGGGACAGCCTAACACCGGGGAGCTGTTTTTT. The chain employs TRBV18 and TRBJ2-2; TRBD1 matches at 7 bases. The germline V gene has CDR1 KGHSH and CDR2 LQKENI. CDR3 length equals 14 residues. Unmatched junction bases numbered 3, after V lost 6 bases and J lost 2 bases.

The genes are TRBV16 and TRBJ2-7; D gene ambiguous. The ends were cut back, 4 bases at V and 0 bases at J, with 7 bases in the middle. Germline-derived CDR1 and CDR2 are KGHSY and FQNENV. The CDR3 runs 13 residues. In nucleotides, the CDR3 is TGTGCCAGCAGCCTGGAGATCTCCTACGAGCAGTACTTC. Translating it yields CASSLEISYEQYF.

This chain links TRBV7-9 with TRBJ2-3; 8 bases are a match to TRBD2. Germline V gene lookup returns CDR1 SEHNR and CDR2 FQNEAQ (reference sequence). The trim removed 3 bases at V and 3 bases at J, leaving 5 bases unmatched. The CDR3 spans 15 residues. The CDR3 here is CASSLVAGLTDTQYF. CDR3 coding DNA: TGTGCCAGCAGCTTGGTAGCGGGATTGACAGATACGCAGTATTTT.

The chain is built from TRBV5-5 and TRBJ2-1, with D possibly TRBD1 on 6 matching bases. The CDR3 extends over 14 amino acids. V was cut by 2 bases and J by 6 bases, with 12 bases left in between. Germline V gives CDR1 SGHKS, CDR2 YYEKEE (reference sequence). CDR3 in amino acids: CASSFEQGINEQFF. Written as DNA, the CDR3 is TGTGCCAGCAGCTTCGAACAGGGAATCAATGAGCAGTTCTTC.

The chain has TRBV5-1 and TRBJ1-2; no reliable D call. Trimming took off 0 bases at V and 3 bases at J, with 6 bases between the two ends. The CDR3 consists of 13 residues. CDR1 is SGHRS and CDR2 is YFSETQ in the germline V gene. CDR3 sequence reads: CASSLDSHYGYTF. CDR3 coding DNA: TGCGCCAGCAGCTTGGACAGTCACTATGGCTACACCTTC.

This chain uses TRBV3-1 (or the pseudogene TRBV3-2) with TRBJ2-5, with 12 nucleotides matching TRBD2. With V trimmed by 2 bases and J by 4 bases, 5 bases remained unmatched. This CDR3 spans 16 amino acids. Germline values: CDR1 LGHDT, CDR2 YNNKEL (reference sequence). The CDR3 DNA reads TGTGCCAGCAGCCAAACCTCTAGCGGGGGGGTAGAGACCCAGTACTTC. It encodes CASSQTSSGGVETQYF.

The chain has TRBV19 and TRBJ1-4; D might be TRBD1 (5 bases). Germline CDR1 reads LNHDA; CDR2 reads SQIVND (reference sequence). The CDR3 spans 16 residues. Trimming cost V 5 bases and J 3 bases, with 16 bases left between them. Here the CDR3 reads CASSSSGGIANEKLFF. CDR3 nucleotide sequence: TGTGCCAGTAGTTCCTCTGGGGGGATCGCTAATGAAAAACTGTTTTTT.

This clone came up a few times. The chain uses TRBV7-3 and TRBJ2-7; D unresolved. V was shortened by 3 bases and J by 1 base, with 10 bases between the two germline ends. Germline assignment: CDR1 SGHTA and CDR2 FQGTGA. The CDR3 sequence is 14 residues long. CDR3 sequence: CASSFSTVSYEQYF. In DNA form, the CDR3 reads TGTGCCAGCAGCTTTAGTACAGTATCCTACGAGCAGTACTTC.

This clone appeared a single time. This sequence joins TRBV7-2 and TRBJ1-1, with a possible D match to TRBD1 (5 bases). V was trimmed by 4 bases and J by 0 bases, leaving 12 bases between them. Germline assignment: CDR1 SGHTA and CDR2 FQGNSA. This CDR3 has 15 residues. CDR3 DNA sequence: TGTGCCAGCAGCTCCACGCCAGGGATGAACACTGAAGCTTTCTTT. It specifies CASSSTPGMNTEAFF.

The V call is TRBV11-2, the J call TRBJ2-7; D gene ambiguous. V was cut by 5 bases and J by 3 bases, with 11 bases left in between. The CDR3 runs 13 residues. Germline assignment: CDR1 SGHAT and CDR2 FQNNGV. The CDR3 DNA is TGTGCCAGCAGCCTCGTCACAGTCTACGAGCAGTACTTC. It yields the protein CASSLVTVYEQYF.

This clone showed up just a few times. The CDR3 bases are TGCGCCAGCAGTGAAGGAGGTGGAAATGAGCAGTTCTTC. It specifies CASSEGGGNEQFF. V and J are TRBV10-2 and TRBJ2-1, with a weak D call TRBD2 (5 bases). The CDR3 is made up of 13 amino acids. From germline, CDR1 is WSHSY and CDR2 SAAADI. V lost 3 bases to trimming and J lost 7 bases, with 10 bases between them.

The chain's CDR3 is CASSLDSGSGANVLTF. CDR3 nucleotide sequence: TGTGCCAGCAGCTTGGACAGCGGATCTGGGGCCAACGTCCTGACTTTC. This chain uses TRBV5-4 with TRBJ2-6; possibly TRBD2 for D (5 bases). Germline CDR1 is SGHNT and CDR2 is YYREEE (reference sequence). V shed 0 bases and J shed 1 base, with 8 bases lying between them. The CDR3 is 16 amino acids.

This clone has just one count. V gene TRBV5-5 combines with J gene TRBJ1-5; the D is unclear. This CDR3 region has 15 residues. CDR1 and CDR2 (germline): SGHKS, YYEKEE (reference sequence). V dropped 1 base and J dropped 10 bases, with 18 bases sitting between them. The CDR3 nucleotides are TGTGCCAGCAGCTTGACCGACGGGAGCTCAGTCCCCCAGCATTTT. Protein product: CASSLTDGSSVPQHF.

This chain links TRBV5-6 with TRBJ2-1; 11 bases align to TRBD2. The CDR3 length is 16 residues. CDR1 and CDR2 (germline): SGHDT, YYEEEE. Trimming at V came to 2 bases and at J to 5 bases, leaving 6 bases not matched to a gene. As DNA, the CDR3 is TGTGCCAGCAGCTTTTTACTAGCGGGGGTAAACAATGAGCAGTTCTTC. Its translation is CASSFLLAGVNNEQFF.

V is TRBV3-1 (or the pseudogene TRBV3-2) and J is TRBJ1-3; no firm D call. The CDR3 length is 12 residues. Germline V gene lookup returns CDR1 LGHDT and CDR2 YNNKEL (reference sequence). The V end was cut by 3 bases, the J end by 5 bases, with 5 bases between. CDR3 in DNA: TGTGCCAGCAGCCATGAGCGAAACACCATATATTTT. Protein sequence: CASSHERNTIYF.

CDR3: CASSTTSGGKYEQFF. CDR3 sequence (DNA): TGTGCCAGTAGTACGACTAGCGGGGGGAAGTATGAGCAGTTCTTC. The chain is built from TRBV19 and TRBJ2-1; 13 bases match TRBD2. This CDR3 contains 15 residues. Germline CDR1 reads LNHDA; CDR2 reads SQIVND (reference sequence). The ends lost 4 bases at V and 8 bases at J; junction bases unmatched: 5.

The chain is built from TRBV5-1 and TRBJ1-3; D ambiguous. V lost 0 bases to trimming and J lost 0 bases, with 4 bases between them. This CDR3 contains 14 residues. The V gene's germline CDR1 is SGHRS and CDR2 YFSETQ. CDR3 loop: CASSLASSGNTIYF. CDR3 sequence (DNA): TGCGCCAGCAGCTTGGCCAGCTCTGGAAACACCATATATTTT.

V gene TRBV27 combines with J gene TRBJ1-2, with 10 bases matching TRBD1. The V and J ends lost 3 bases and 3 bases, in that order; junction bases with no gene match: 4. This CDR3 is built from 15 residues. Looked up from germline, CDR1 is MNHEY and CDR2 is SMNVEV (reference sequence). CDR3 residues: CASSFAGTGDYGYTF. CDR3 DNA sequence: TGTGCCAGCAGTTTTGCCGGGACAGGGGACTATGGCTACACCTTC.

The rearrangement links TRBV6-5 to TRBJ1-1, with 11 bases fitting TRBD1. The CDR3 contains 15 residues. The germline V gene encodes CDR1 MNHEY and CDR2 SVGAGI. J gave up 1 base and V 6 bases, and 4 bases lay outside the gene matches. The CDR3 bases are TGTGCCAGCAGATGGGACAGGGGGGAGAACACTGAAGCTTTCTTT. Translating it yields CASRWDRGENTEAFF.

The chain uses TRBV27 and TRBJ2-2; TRBD1 matches at 8 bases. J gave up 6 bases and V 2 bases, and 11 bases lay outside the gene matches. The germline gives CDR1 MNHEY, CDR2 SMNVEV (reference sequence). This CDR3 region has 17 residues. CDR3 protein: CASSLRVGQGYAGELFF. The CDR3 DNA is TGTGCCAGCAGTTTAAGAGTCGGACAGGGTTATGCCGGGGAGCTGTTTTTT.

The rearrangement links TRBV29-1 to TRBJ1-2; D perhaps matches TRBD1 (5 bases). Trimming left V 6 bases short and J 4 bases short, with 15 bases between. CDR1 is SQVTM, CDR2 ANQGSEA, per germline. This CDR3 region has 13 residues. The chain's CDR3 is CSVLEQVTYGYTF. The DNA of the CDR3 is TGCAGCGTGTTGGAACAGGTCACCTATGGCTACACCTTC.

This clone was detected a few times. This chain joins TRBV6-6 and TRBJ2-7; TRBD1 matches at 8 bases. The CDR3 runs 15 residues. Trimming removed 0 bases from V and 3 bases from J; junction bases left unmatched: 4. The germline CDR1 and CDR2 sequences are MNHNY and SVGAGI (reference sequence). The CDR3, as DNA: TGTGCCAGCAGTTACTCTGGACAGGGCGACTACGAGCAGTACTTC. Amino acids: CASSYSGQGDYEQYF.

J is TRBJ2-2 and V is TRBV11-2; TRBD2 agrees at 10 bases. The CDR3 consists of 15 residues. Looked up from germline, CDR1 is SGHAT and CDR2 is FQNNGV. The V and J ends lost 5 bases and 6 bases, in that order; junction bases with no gene match: 6. In nucleotides, the CDR3 is TGTGCCAGCAGCCACAAGCGGGGGGGTTCCGGGGAGCTGTTTTTT. Protein: CASSHKRGGSGELFF.

The chain uses TRBV7-2 and TRBJ1-2, with D hard to call. Trimming removed 2 bases at V and 6 bases at J, with 19 bases between. This CDR3 has 16 amino acids. Germline CDR1 and CDR2: SGHTA and FQGNSA. This chain's CDR3 is CASSLKAREDLDGYTF. CDR3 DNA sequence: TGTGCCAGCAGCTTAAAGGCGAGGGAGGACCTGGATGGCTACACCTTC.

This clone was recorded once. V usage is TRBV6-2 or TRBV6-3 and J usage is TRBJ2-7; possibly TRBD1 for D (5 bases). Germline CDR1 reads MNHEY; CDR2 reads SVGEGT. The V and J ends lost 2 bases and 4 bases respectively, with 12 bases between them. This CDR3 is built from 14 residues. CDR3 protein: CASSYPQGWYEQYF. CDR3 bases: TGTGCCAGCAGTTACCCCCAGGGCTGGTACGAGCAGTACTTC.